These 8 T cell receptor beta chains share one sample of origin, sequenced in a study of early T cells in non-severe SARS-CoV-2 infection. TCRdb analysed the 5' RACE reads with MiXCR anew, one entry per CDR3 protein. The table lists some 73,000 distinct CDR3 sequences, over 9.5% of them singletons. Sequencing was done on a sample of whole blood. These receptors were collected from an adult who was a healthcare worker with PCR-confirmed SARS-CoV-2 infection or an uninfected control (not recorded which).

This clonotype was seen many times. The V call is TRBV12-3 or TRBV12-4, the J call TRBJ1-5; TRBD1 aligns across 7 bases. V lost 6 bases and J lost 4; bases outside the gene matches: 6. The CDR3 has 14 residues. The CDR3 sequence is CASSPTGANQPQHF. DNA for the CDR3: TGTGCCAGCAGCCCCACAGGGGCTAATCAGCCCCAGCATTTT.

This clonotype has only a few counts. The chain is built from TRBV20-1 and TRBJ1-1; the D is unclear. This CDR3 region has 11 residues. Germline CDR1 DFQATT, CDR2 SNEGSKA (reference sequence). Deletions cut 4 bases from V and 1 base from J, with 4 bases between. The CDR3 sequence is CSATTNTEAFF. CDR3 DNA: TGCAGTGCTACCACGAACACTGAAGCTTTCTTT.

This clonotype was picked up many times. V and J are TRBV19 and TRBJ1-5; D is possibly TRBD1 (6 bases). The CDR3 has 16 residues. Germline assignment: CDR1 LNHDA and CDR2 SQIVND (reference sequence). The ends were cut back, 7 bases at V and 1 base at J, with 17 bases in the middle. CDR3 amino acids: CASKYSGAQSNQPQHF. Written as DNA, the CDR3 is TGTGCCAGTAAGTATTCAGGGGCACAGAGCAATCAGCCCCAGCATTTT.

This clonotype is medium-sized in the sample. V gene TRBV6-2 or TRBV6-3 combines with J gene TRBJ2-3; 7 bases map to TRBD1. Trimming cost V 6 bases and J 8 bases; bases outside gene matches: 11. The CDR3 length is 14 residues. Germline assignment: CDR1 MNHEY and CDR2 SVGEGT. CDR3 in amino acids: CASRPDRESATQYF. The CDR3 DNA follows: TGTGCCAGCAGGCCCGACAGGGAGTCGGCTACGCAGTATTTT.

This clonotype was observed a few times. This chain links TRBV30 with TRBJ1-2, with D tentatively TRBD1 (6 bases). With 2 bases removed from V and 5 bases from J, the gap between germline ends came to 12 bases. Germline V gene sequence: CDR1 GTSNPN, CDR2 SVGIG (reference sequence). The CDR3 totals 13 residues. CDR3 bases: TGTGCCTGGAGTCCCCGGACAGATTATGGCTACACCTTC. Protein product: CAWSPRTDYGYTF.

This clonotype was detected many times. The chain links TRBV28 to TRBJ2-7; 10 positions agree with TRBD1. CDR1 is MDHEN, CDR2 SYDVKM, per germline. V lost 5 bases, J lost 2 bases, and 6 bases stayed unmatched. This CDR3 contains 15 residues. The CDR3 protein is CASSARDRGPYEQYF. The CDR3, as DNA: TGTGCCAGCAGTGCCCGGGACAGGGGCCCCTACGAGCAGTACTTC.

This clonotype was counted only a few times. This sequence joins TRBV28 and TRBJ1-3; TRBD1 agrees at 12 bases. Germline V gene data show CDR1 as MDHEN and CDR2 as SYDVKM. The CDR3 spans 15 residues. V was clipped by 6 bases and J by 6 bases; unmatched bases: 6. In DNA, the CDR3 is TGTGCCAGCAGCCCGGGACAGGGGGCGGAAAACACCATATATTTT. Residues: CASSPGQGAENTIYF.

The chain employs TRBV10-3 and TRBJ2-5; 12 positions agree with TRBD2. The V and J ends lost 5 bases and 4 bases, in that order; junction bases with no gene match: 2. CDR1 and CDR2 (germline): ENHRY, SYGVKD. This CDR3 region has 14 residues. CDR3 coding DNA: TGTGCCATCAGTCTAGCGGGAGGGCGAGAGACCCAGTACTTC. Its translation: CAISLAGGRETQYF.